This T cell receptor beta chain came from a study of blood T cell repertoires in COVID-19. Across the study: Researchers got acute and convalescent COVID-19 samples from the United States, Italy and Spain. T cells, B-cell-depleted T cells, or PBMCs provided the cDNA or gDNA that served as material.

The junction had 6 bases not matched to a gene; V was cut back by 0 bases and J by 5 bases. The CDR3 extends over 15 amino acids. CDR1 and CDR2 from the germline V gene are SGHRS and YFSETQ. Method: immunoSEQ multiplex PCR; TCRdb's copy keeps in-frame clones and lacks some. The sample records roughly 230,000 clones, about 88% being singletons. This clonotype originated in a woman aged 40 to 49 who had recovered from COVID-19. The chain links TRBV5-1 to TRBJ2-5, with 8 nucleotides matching TRBD2. Sequences were obtained from peripheral blood. For the CDR3, the DNA is TGCGCCAGCAGCTTGGCCGGGGGGGCTCGGGAGACCCAGTACTTC. Translated, it gives CASSLAGGARETQYF. The entire variable domain, with the rest obtained from reference TRBV5-1 and TRBJ2-5, is as follows: KAGVTQTPRYLIKTRGQQVTLSCSPISGHRSVSWYQQTPGQGLQFLFEYFSETQRNKGNFPGRFSGRQFSNSRSEMNVSTLELGDSALYLCASSLAGGARETQYFGPGTRLLVL.